Listed below are T cell receptor beta chains from one sample, sequenced in a study of cytomegalovirus exposure and HLA in healthy donors. The table came from immunoSEQ multiplex PCR; TCRdb's copy has only in-frame clones and leaves some out. The sample lists almost 95,000 clones; approximately 66% were seen once. What was sequenced was PBMCs. Source of these receptors: a man in his thirties or forties in good health and CMV-seronegative. The CDR3 runs from the conserved cysteine through the conserved F or W. The order of the fields is CDR3 DNA, CDR3 protein, D gene, J gene, V gene, clone size. D genes are given only for firm matches. Clone size, where shown, is once, few, many, or a class for clones that have expanded.

TGTGCCAGCAGCCAAGTCAGGGTGACGAACACTGAAGCTTTCTTT	CASSQVRVTNTEAFF	NA	TRBJ1-1	TRBV14	NA
TGCGCCAGCTCTACAATTGGGACTAGCGGAAATTTAAACATTCAGTACTTC	CASSTIGTSGNLNIQYF	TRBD2	TRBJ2-4	TRBV5-1	NA
TGCAGCGTCCCAGACAGGGGCCCTGCCGGCTACACCTTC	CSVPDRGPAGYTF	TRBD1	TRBJ1-2	TRBV29-1	NA
TGCGCCAGCAGCTTGGTTCGGGAGTGGGCCGGGGAGCTGTTTTTT	CASSLVREWAGELFF	NA	TRBJ2-2	TRBV5-1	NA
TGTGCCAGCAGCTTCCTAGGGCCTTCGTCGGGGGTGGTCCCAGATACGCAGTATTTT	CASSFLGPSSGVVPDTQYF	NA	TRBJ2-3	TRBV7-3	few
TGTGCCACCAGCAGAGGTCGGTATGAGCAGTTCTTC	CATSRGRYEQFF	NA	TRBJ2-1	TRBV15	NA
TGTGCCAGCAGCCCCGCGGACAAAAACATTCAGTACTTC	CASSPADKNIQYF	NA	TRBJ2-4	TRBV5-4	NA
TGCGCCAGCAGCTTGTTACCCGGAGGCTACGAGCAGTACTTC	CASSLLPGGYEQYF	NA	TRBJ2-7	TRBV5-1	NA
TGCGCCAGCACCCAACCGGAGGCCTACGAGCAGTACTTC	CASTQPEAYEQYF	NA	TRBJ2-7	TRBV5-1	NA
TGTGCCAGCAGCCGATTGAGGGATTTCTCTGGAAACACCATATATTTT	CASSRLRDFSGNTIYF	NA	TRBJ1-3	TRBV11-2	NA
TGTGCCAGCAGTTACTCGGGGCAGGGCATGTACGAGCAGTACTTC	CASSYSGQGMYEQYF	NA	TRBJ2-7	TRBV6-5	NA
TGTGCCAGCTCACCCGACTCATCACCCCTCCACTTT	CASSPDSSPLHF	NA	TRBJ1-6	TRBV18	few
TGTGCCAGCTCATCGCGGGGCGACAGAAAAACCGGGGAGCTGTTTTTT	CASSSRGDRKTGELFF	NA	TRBJ2-2	TRBV18	few
TGTGCCAGCAGCCCATGGGGACAGGGGTTCGGCGGCACTGAAGCTTTCTTT	CASSPWGQGFGGTEAFF	TRBD1	TRBJ1-1	TRBV7-8	NA
TGCGCCAGCAGCTTGGAAGAGGGTGGTCAGCCCCAGCATTTT	CASSLEEGGQPQHF	NA	TRBJ1-5	TRBV5-1	NA
TGTGCCAGCAGCTTATTTGGACTAGCGGGGGGCCAAGAGACCCAGTACTTC	CASSLFGLAGGQETQYF	TRBD2	TRBJ2-5	TRBV7-3	NA
TGTGCCTGGAGTGGAGGCAGGGGGACCTCCTACGAGCAGTACTTC	CAWSGGRGTSYEQYF	TRBD1	TRBJ2-7	TRBV30	NA
TGTGCCAGCAGCACGGAACAGGGAAGAATCTACGAGCAGTACTTC	CASSTEQGRIYEQYF	NA	TRBJ2-7	TRBV5-6	NA
TGCGCCAGCAGCTTGGAGACAGGGTCCCACGAGCAGTACTTC	CASSLETGSHEQYF	TRBD1	TRBJ2-7	TRBV5-1	NA
TGTGCCAGCCAAGCCCAGACTAGCGCCGGGGAGCTGTTTTTT	CASQAQTSAGELFF	TRBD2	TRBJ2-2	TRBV7-6	NA
TGTGCAAGTCGCCCAGGGAGGAATCAGCCCCAGCATTTT	CASRPGRNQPQHF	NA	TRBJ1-5	TRBV12-2	NA
TGTGCCAGCAGCAAAGAGAGCGGTAGCTCCTACGAGCAGTACTTC	CASSKESGSSYEQYF	NA	TRBJ2-7	TRBV7-2	NA
TGTGCCAGCAGCTTCAGGCAGGGGAACGGGGAGCTGTTTTTT	CASSFRQGNGELFF	NA	TRBJ2-2	TRBV7-2	NA
TGTGCCAGCAGTGAGGTTAGCGGGAGGGCCTACGAGCAGTACTTC	CASSEVSGRAYEQYF	TRBD2	TRBJ2-7	TRBV25-1	NA
TGTGCCAGCAGTTTATCGACTGGACAGGTAGCGTCCTACGAGCAGTACTTC	CASSLSTGQVASYEQYF	TRBD1	TRBJ2-7	TRBV27	few
TGTGCCAGCAGCCTCAGGGGGTGGAGAACTGAAGCTTTCTTT	CASSLRGWRTEAFF	TRBD1	TRBJ1-1	TRBV28	few
TGTGCCAGCACTAGGGAGGTCCTGAGCTCTGGGGCCAACGTCCTGACTTTC	CASTREVLSSGANVLTF	NA	TRBJ2-6	TRBV2	NA
TGTGCCAGCAGTCTTGGGACAGGCCTTCCTCACTATGGCTACACCTTC	CASSLGTGLPHYGYTF	TRBD1	TRBJ1-2	TRBV28	few
TGTGCAAGTCGCTCCCCCGGGACAGGGATCACTGAAGCTTTCTTT	CASRSPGTGITEAFF	NA	TRBJ1-1	TRBV12-2	NA
TGCGCCAGCAGCCAGACAGATTCCGGGGAGCTGTTTTTT	CASSQTDSGELFF	NA	TRBJ2-2	TRBV4-3	NA
TGTGCCAGCAGCCTAGCGGACTCCTACAATGAGCAGTTCTTC	CASSLADSYNEQFF	TRBD2	TRBJ2-1	TRBV6-5	NA
TGTGCCAGCAGCGTTGGGGCGGGACTAGTCGACAATGAGCAGTTCTTC	CASSVGAGLVDNEQFF	TRBD2	TRBJ2-1	TRBV9	NA
TGTGCCAGCAGGAGGACAGGAGAGGGATATGGCTACACCTTC	CASRRTGEGYGYTF	TRBD1	TRBJ1-2	TRBV28	NA
TGTTCCAGCAGTCCGACAGGTACCTGGAAATACGAGCAGTACTTC	CSSSPTGTWKYEQYF	NA	TRBJ2-7	TRBV7-9	NA
TGTGCCAGCAGTTTGGGTATAGGGGGAGTCTACGAGCAGTACTTC	CASSLGIGGVYEQYF	NA	TRBJ2-7	TRBV27	once
TGTGCCAGCTCACCGGGGAGGGGAGTCGGCGAGCAGTACTTC	CASSPGRGVGEQYF	TRBD2	TRBJ2-7	TRBV18	NA
TGCAGCGCCCAGGGGGGATTCACCGGGGAGCTGTTTTTT	CSAQGGFTGELFF	NA	TRBJ2-2	TRBV29-1	NA
TGTGCCAGCAGTGTTGTCGGGTACGAGCAGTACTTC	CASSVVGYEQYF	NA	TRBJ2-7	TRBV6-1	few
TGTGCCAGCCGACAGGGGCTTAGCACAGATACGCAGTATTTT	CASRQGLSTDTQYF	NA	TRBJ2-3	TRBV21-1	NA
TGCGCCAGCAGCTGGCGCCCGGGGGTTACGCAGTATTTT	CASSWRPGVTQYF	NA	TRBJ2-3	TRBV5-1	NA
TGTGCCAGCAGCTTAGTTGGTTCGGCAGGGGGCGAGCAGTACTTC	CASSLVGSAGGEQYF	TRBD1	TRBJ2-7	TRBV7-6	NA
TGCGCCAGCAGCCAAGTAGGAGGTACGGCACCCCTCCACTTT	CASSQVGGTAPLHF	NA	TRBJ1-6	TRBV4-3	NA
TGTGCCAGCACCGGGACAGGGATCGGGGCCAACGTCCTGACTTTC	CASTGTGIGANVLTF	TRBD1	TRBJ2-6	TRBV6-6	NA
TGTGCCAGTACGGACAGGCACCACGAGCAGTACTTC	CASTDRHHEQYF	TRBD1	TRBJ2-7	TRBV7-9	NA
TGTGCCAGCAGTGACTCGGCGGGATCCTACAATGAGCAGTTCTTC	CASSDSAGSYNEQFF	NA	TRBJ2-1	TRBV6-4	medium-sized
TGTGCAAGTCGCTTAACCCCATTACTGGCGGGGGGGAGCACAGATACGCAGTATTTT	CASRLTPLLAGGSTDTQYF	NA	TRBJ2-3	TRBV12-2	NA
TGTGCCAGCAGCCAAAAACAAGGAACAGGGAAGGTCGGGGAGCTGTTTTTT	CASSQKQGTGKVGELFF	NA	TRBJ2-2	TRBV4-2	few
TGTGCCAGCTCACCACCGTTTTTAGGGGAGCTGTTTTTT	CASSPPFLGELFF	NA	TRBJ2-2	TRBV18	NA
TGTGCCAGCAGCGCCGGACAGCCCCGACTTTACGAGCAGTACTTC	CASSAGQPRLYEQYF	NA	TRBJ2-7	TRBV6-5	NA
TGCGCCAGCAGCTTGTGGGTTATGAGGCCTGAAGCTTTCTTT	CASSLWVMRPEAFF	NA	TRBJ1-1	TRBV5-1	NA
TGTGCCAGCCCTCTTCGAGAGCGGGGGGTATCCTACGAGCAGTACTTC	CASPLRERGVSYEQYF	TRBD2	TRBJ2-7	TRBV7-2	NA
TGCAGCGTTGAAGATCCATTAGGGGTGGAAAAACTGTTTTTT	CSVEDPLGVEKLFF	NA	TRBJ1-4	TRBV29-1	NA
TGTGCCAGTAGTATAGCGTCCGGGGGGATCACTGAAGCTTTCTTT	CASSIASGGITEAFF	NA	TRBJ1-1	TRBV19	NA
TGTGCCAGTCACAGGGGTGGGGAGCAGTACTTC	CASHRGGEQYF	TRBD1	TRBJ2-5	TRBV18	NA
TGCGGAAGGAGGAGGATGGTTCAGGATGGTGGCTACACCTTC	CGRRRMVQDGGYTF	NA	TRBJ1-2	TRBV27	NA
TGTGCCAGCAGCGAGCAGGGTATATCACCCCTCCACTTT	CASSEQGISPLHF	NA	TRBJ1-6	TRBV9	NA
TGCGCCAGCAGCCAATTCTCGGGTCAGCCCCAGCATTTT	CASSQFSGQPQHF	NA	TRBJ1-5	TRBV4-3	NA
TGTTCCAGCAGCTTAGGGGGTGACAGGGCGACAGATACGCAGTATTTT	CSSSLGGDRATDTQYF	TRBD1	TRBJ2-3	TRBV7-9	NA
TGTGCCAGCAGCCCCGACAGGGGAAGCACAGATACGCAGTATTTT	CASSPDRGSTDTQYF	TRBD1	TRBJ2-3	TRBV27	NA
TGTGCCAGCAGTCTGGGGCACTCCTACGAGCAGTACTTC	CASSLGHSYEQYF	NA	TRBJ2-7	TRBV6-5	NA